The T cell receptor beta chain described here comes from a study of T cells after yellow fever vaccination. Findings and limits, study-wide: FACS-sorted repertoires might harbor abundant contaminating clonotypes from the bulk population.

In regard to this clonotype: Its antigen remains unknown.

Germline CDR1 reads SQVTM; CDR2 reads ANQGSEA. V shed 5 bases and J shed 7 bases, with 12 bases lying between them. This CDR3 has 11 residues. The study made its TCR cDNA through 5'RACE template switching. That step introduced a universal primer site along with UMIs. MiXCR, run by TCRdb on the 5' RACE reads, gives a single entry per CDR3 protein. The table lists 150,000 to 200,000 distinct CDR3 sequences, 5.5% to 8% of them singletons. Specimen: CD4+ T cells sorted from PBMCs, collected on the day of the first yellow fever vaccination. The clonotype comes from a man aged 18-30 years who received the YFV17D yellow fever vaccine. The chain has TRBV29-1 and TRBJ2-7; no clear D gene. CDR3 region: CSVLVVGEQYV. The CDR3, as DNA: TGCAGCGTTCTGGTGGTGGGGGAGCAGTACGTC.